These 30 T cell receptor beta chains originate from one sample sequenced in a study of high-grade serous ovarian cancer treatment subgroups. Tumor samples were obtained before definitive surgery or chemotherapy. Clones were sequenced by immunoSEQ multiplex PCR, and TCRdb holds only the in-frame ones, with some missing. The data contain thousands of clones, about three fifths of them singletons. Sequenced sample: tumor tissue. The receptors originated from a human donor with high-grade serous ovarian cancer.

The V and J genes are TRBV6-5 and TRBJ2-2; D is undetermined. The germline gives CDR1 MNHEY, CDR2 SVGAGI. This CDR3 has 12 residues. V was trimmed by 2 bases and J by 6 bases, leaving 4 bases between them. In DNA form, the CDR3 reads TGTGCCAGCAGTTACCGGGCCGGGGAGCTGTTTTTT. Protein sequence: CASSYRAGELFF.

The chain links TRBV6-5 to TRBJ1-1, with D perhaps matching TRBD1 (5 bases). This CDR3 has 14 amino acids. Germline V CDR1 and CDR2: MNHEY, SVGAGI. Trimming cost V 7 bases and J 3 bases, with 15 bases left between them. This CDR3 reads CASIPGPGDTEAFF. In DNA, the CDR3 is TGTGCCAGCATTCCGGGGCCCGGGGACACTGAAGCTTTCTTT.

The chain joins TRBV6-1 to TRBJ1-6, with TRBD1 matching over 10 bases. The trim removed 6 bases at V and 9 bases at J, leaving 5 bases unmatched. Germline V CDR1 and CDR2: MNHNS, SASEGT. The CDR3 sequence is 14 residues long. CDR3 region: CASRTGGIFSPLHF. The DNA for the CDR3 is TGTGCCAGCAGGACAGGGGGCATCTTTTCACCCCTCCACTTT.

The V call is TRBV5-1, the J call TRBJ1-2; D gene unclear. Germline assignment: CDR1 SGHRS and CDR2 YFSETQ. V was trimmed by 4 bases and J by 6 bases, leaving 16 bases between them. The CDR3 covers 14 residues. DNA for the CDR3: TGCGCCAGCAGCCTCCTTCGAGGGCGGGATGGCTACACCTTC. It translates to CASSLLRGRDGYTF.

The chain has TRBV4-3 and TRBJ1-2; D perhaps matches TRBD1 (5 bases). CDR3 length: 14 amino acids. The germline gives CDR1 LGHNA, CDR2 YSLEER. The V and J ends lost 1 base and 4 bases respectively, with 10 bases between them. CDR3 DNA: TGCGCCAGCAGCCAAGGGGAGGGACGCTATGGCTACACCTTC. This sequence encodes CASSQGEGRYGYTF.

On this clone: Its ends do not fully match the called genes, so a read error is possible. This sequence joins TRBV7-7 and TRBJ2-1; maybe TRBD1 (6 bases). Per germline, CDR1 SSHAT and CDR2 FNYEAQ (reference sequence). The CDR3 sequence is 13 residues long. CDR3 protein: CASSLTGSGEQFF. DNA of the CDR3: TGTGCTAGCAGCCTCACAGGGTCGGGAGAGCAGTTCTTC.

This clone appeared a few times. The chain recombines TRBV27 with TRBJ1-1, with TRBD1 as a possible D gene (6 bases). The CDR3 has 15 amino acids. Per germline, CDR1 MNHEY and CDR2 SMNVEV (reference sequence). The germline V and J ends were trimmed by 10 bases and 3 bases, with 21 bases remaining between them. The CDR3 DNA reads as TGTGCCACCTATCCTACGACAGGCCACTACACTGAAGCTTTCTTT. Translation gives CATYPTTGHYTEAFF.

The chain has TRBV5-6 and TRBJ1-1; D uncertain. The CDR3 has 11 residues. Germline values: CDR1 SGHDT, CDR2 YYEEEE. V was shortened by 4 bases and J by 7 bases, with 8 bases between the two germline ends. The CDR3 DNA follows: TGTGCCAGCAGCGTGGAGGGTGAAGCTTTCTTT. As protein: CASSVEGEAFF.

The rearrangement joins TRBV13 to TRBJ1-1; possible D gene TRBD1, 5 bases. In germline, CDR1 is PRHDT, CDR2 FYEKMQ (reference sequence). Trimming pared 0 bases from V and 1 base from J, leaving 6 bases between. The CDR3 sequence is 14 residues long. CDR3 sequence (DNA): TGTGCCAGCAGCTTAGGCCAGGGGAACACTGAAGCTTTCTTT. It translates to CASSLGQGNTEAFF.

This clone was counted once. V usage is TRBV5-1 and J usage is TRBJ1-2; the D gene is possibly TRBD1 (5 bases). The V end was cut by 0 bases, the J end by 6 bases, with 12 bases between. Germline CDR1 reads SGHRS; CDR2 reads YFSETQ. The CDR3 consists of 14 residues. The chain's CDR3 is CASSLDPAGDGYTF. CDR3 sequence (DNA): TGCGCCAGCAGCTTGGACCCGGCGGGGGATGGCTACACCTTC.

This clone was seen more than once but under ten times. The V call is TRBV18, the J call TRBJ1-1, with 9 bases matching TRBD1. The CDR3 has 14 residues. Germline V lookup: CDR1 KGHSH, CDR2 LQKENI. The V segment lost 2 bases and the J segment 3 bases; nucleotides outside the gene matches: 1. The CDR3 nucleotides are TGTGCCAGCTCACCAAGGACAGGGGACACTGAAGCTTTCTTT. It yields the protein CASSPRTGDTEAFF.

This clone was picked up a small number of times. The CDR3 here is CASNREGAGELFF. The CDR3 DNA sequence: TGTGCCAGCAACCGAGAGGGGGCCGGGGAGCTGTTTTTT. The chain carries TRBV25-1 and TRBJ2-2; a possible D gene is TRBD1 (6 bases). Germline V gene lookup returns CDR1 MGHDK and CDR2 SYGVNS. With 7 bases removed from V and 6 bases from J, the gap between germline ends came to 12 bases. This CDR3 spans 13 amino acids.

This clone has a handful of counts. In the same sample, other DNA sequences code for this CDR3. The chain combines TRBV6-6 with TRBJ2-2; D is undetermined. V was shortened by 2 bases and J by 5 bases, with 3 bases between the two germline ends. The V gene's germline CDR1 is MNHNY and CDR2 SVGAGI (reference sequence). The CDR3 is 12 residues long. CDR3 coding DNA: TGTGCCAGCAGTTACCGAACCGGGGAGCTGTTTTTT. Encoded protein: CASSYRTGELFF.

This clone was detected once. The J gene is TRBJ1-6, the V gene TRBV4-3; TRBD1 matches 8 bases. The germline gives CDR1 LGHNA, CDR2 YSLEER. There are 15 residues in the CDR3. The junction had 6 bases not matched to a gene; V was cut back by 1 base and J by 10 bases. CDR3 amino acids: CASSQGRTGFSPLHF. The CDR3 nucleotides read TGCGCCAGCAGCCAAGGGAGGACAGGGTTCTCACCCCTCCACTTT.

This clone was observed a handful of times. The V and J genes are TRBV28 and TRBJ1-1; 8 nucleotides match TRBD1. Germline CDR1 reads MDHEN; CDR2 reads SYDVKM. Trimming took 5 bases from V and 6 from J; bases not matched to a gene: 5. The CDR3 has 13 amino acids. The CDR3 loop reads CASSPGQGPEAFF. CDR3 in DNA: TGTGCCAGCAGTCCAGGACAGGGCCCTGAAGCTTTCTTT.

The chain employs TRBV6-1 and TRBJ1-5; D gene ambiguous. The CDR3 is 12 residues long. Germline CDR1 MNHNS, CDR2 SASEGT. V gave up 3 bases and J gave up 4 bases, with 4 bases separating them. CDR3 residues: CASSEWNQPQHF. CDR3 DNA sequence: TGTGCCAGCAGTGAGTGGAATCAGCCCCAGCATTTT.

The CDR3 coding sequence is TGTGCCAGCAGCTTCGTCGCTGAAGCTTTCTTT. This encodes CASSFVAEAFF. V usage is TRBV5-6 and J usage is TRBJ1-1; D unclear. The V end lost 2 bases, the J end lost 6 bases, and 5 bases lay between the germline ends. CDR1 is SGHDT, CDR2 YYEEEE, per germline. This CDR3 has 11 amino acids.

The chain has TRBV7-2 and TRBJ1-4, with TRBD1 matching over 7 bases. CDR1 and CDR2 from the germline V gene are SGHTA and FQGNSA. J lost 8 bases, V lost 2 bases, and 2 bases had no gene match. The CDR3 consists of 13 residues. The DNA of the CDR3 is TGTGCCAGCAGCTTACAGGGGGAAGAAAAACTGTTTTTT. Protein product: CASSLQGEEKLFF.

J is TRBJ1-4 and V is TRBV6-5, with 9 bases aligning to TRBD1. Germline V gene lookup returns CDR1 MNHEY and CDR2 SVGAGI. CDR3 length: 14 residues. V trimming: 6 bases; J trimming: 10 bases; junction bases outside the gene matches: 9. The CDR3 coding sequence is TGTGCCAGCAGCCCGGGGGACAGGGTGGGAAAACTGTTTTTT. Encoded protein: CASSPGDRVGKLFF.

The chain is built from TRBV7-2 and TRBJ1-3; D gene uncertain. V was trimmed by 5 bases and J by 0 bases, leaving 5 bases between them. This CDR3 is 13 amino acids long. Germline V lookup: CDR1 SGHTA, CDR2 FQGNSA. CDR3 coding DNA: TGTGCCAGCAGCCCGGCCTCTGGAAACACCATATATTTT. Amino acids: CASSPASGNTIYF.

CDR3 region: CASSREQNTGELFF. CDR3 nucleotides: TGTGCCAGCAGTCGGGAACAGAACACCGGGGAGCTGTTTTTT. The rearrangement uses TRBV6-4 and TRBJ2-2; tentatively, D is TRBD2 (5 bases). Germline V gene sequence: CDR1 MRHNA, CDR2 SNTAGT. The CDR3 length is 14 residues. The V gene lost 5 bases and the J gene lost 1 base, with 8 bases spanning the gap.

By share, this clone ranks as large. The rearrangement uses TRBV5-8 and TRBJ1-5, with 8 bases lining up with TRBD1. Germline V lookup: CDR1 SGHTS, CDR2 YDEGEE. The V gene end was trimmed by 4 bases and the J gene end by 4 bases; junction bases not matched to a gene: 7. There are 15 residues in the CDR3. The CDR3 loop reads CASSATGAPNQPQHF. The CDR3 nucleotides are TGTGCCAGCAGCGCGACAGGGGCTCCAAATCAGCCCCAGCATTTT.

The rearrangement joins TRBV5-1 to TRBJ2-7; tentative D call: TRBD1 (6 bases). With 1 base removed from V and 2 bases from J, the gap between germline ends came to 16 bases. Per the germline V gene, CDR1 is SGHRS and CDR2 is YFSETQ. The CDR3 has 16 amino acids. CDR3 protein: CASSLYGPGATYEQYF. The CDR3 DNA reads as TGCGCCAGCAGCTTGTATGGTCCAGGGGCAACCTACGAGCAGTACTTC.

The DNA of the CDR3 is TGTGCCAGCAGCTCATATCAGGGGTATCAGCCCCAGCATTTT. Translation: CASSSYQGYQPQHF. The gene calls are TRBV5-6 and TRBJ1-5, with a weak D call TRBD1 (6 bases). CDR3 size: 14 residues. CDR1 is SGHDT, CDR2 YYEEEE, per germline. Trimming shortened V by 3 bases and J by 5 bases, and 12 bases separated the two germline ends. The complete variable domain, with remaining parts taken from reference TRBV5-6 and TRBJ1-5, reads DAGVTQSPTHLIKTRGQQVTLRCSPKSGHDTVSWYQQALGQGPQFIFQYYEEEERQRGNFPDRFSGHQFPNYSSELNVNALLLGDSALYLCASSSYQGYQPQHFGDGTRLSIL.

This clone occurred a few times. The same CDR3 is also encoded by other DNA sequences in this sample. The V call is TRBV7-6, the J call TRBJ2-5; D call uncertain. This CDR3 has 13 residues. Germline values: CDR1 SGHVS, CDR2 FNYEAQ. V lost 1 base and J 2 bases, leaving 5 bases between the germline ends. The CDR3 is CASSLGRQETQYF. The CDR3 region has the DNA TGTGCCAGCAGCTTAGGACGGCAAGAGACCCAGTACTTC.

The chain links TRBV29-1 to TRBJ1-2, with 7 bases aligning to TRBD1. Germline lookup yields CDR1 SQVTM and CDR2 ANQGSEA. The trim removed 6 bases at V and 12 bases at J, leaving 10 bases unmatched. This CDR3 is 11 amino acids long. CDR3 nucleotides: TGCAGCGTCTCTGACAGGGCCGCCGACACCTTC. Its protein product is CSVSDRAADTF.

This clone is deemed medium-sized (0.01 to 0.1%). The chain recombines TRBV5-4 with TRBJ1-1, with 7 bases lining up with TRBD1. V lost 0 bases and J lost 10; bases outside the gene matches: 15. CDR1 SGHNT and CDR2 YYREEE come from the germline V gene (reference sequence). This CDR3 comprises 16 residues. The CDR3 region is CASSLEVYDREYSAFF. The CDR3, as DNA: TGTGCCAGCAGCTTGGAAGTTTACGACAGGGAATATTCAGCTTTCTTT.

The sample holds one count of this clone. The chain uses TRBV11-3 and TRBJ2-6; tentative D call: TRBD2 (6 bases). CDR1 is SGHNT, CDR2 YENEEA, per germline. This CDR3 comprises 16 residues. V lost 5 bases to trimming and J lost 0 bases, with 11 bases between them. CDR3 residues: CASSVGDSSGANVLTF. CDR3 nucleotides: TGTGCCAGCAGCGTTGGGGACTCCTCTGGGGCCAACGTCCTGACTTTC.

The CDR3 DNA sequence: TGTGCCAGCAGCGATGATGTGGGGAAAACTAATCAGCCCCAGCATTTT. Amino acid sequence: CASSDDVGKTNQPQHF. V is TRBV7-8 and J is TRBJ1-5; no reliable D call. The germline V gene has CDR1 SGHVS and CDR2 FQNEAQ. V dropped 5 bases and J dropped 4 bases, with 18 bases sitting between them. The CDR3 runs to 16 residues.

The rearrangement uses TRBV11-2 and TRBJ1-1, with no clear D. This CDR3 has 13 amino acids. Germline CDR1 is SGHAT and CDR2 is FQNNGV. V was trimmed by 6 bases and J by 1 base, leaving 9 bases between them. CDR3 region: CASSNQANTEAFF. CDR3 DNA: TGTGCCAGCAGTAACCAGGCGAACACTGAAGCTTTCTTT.